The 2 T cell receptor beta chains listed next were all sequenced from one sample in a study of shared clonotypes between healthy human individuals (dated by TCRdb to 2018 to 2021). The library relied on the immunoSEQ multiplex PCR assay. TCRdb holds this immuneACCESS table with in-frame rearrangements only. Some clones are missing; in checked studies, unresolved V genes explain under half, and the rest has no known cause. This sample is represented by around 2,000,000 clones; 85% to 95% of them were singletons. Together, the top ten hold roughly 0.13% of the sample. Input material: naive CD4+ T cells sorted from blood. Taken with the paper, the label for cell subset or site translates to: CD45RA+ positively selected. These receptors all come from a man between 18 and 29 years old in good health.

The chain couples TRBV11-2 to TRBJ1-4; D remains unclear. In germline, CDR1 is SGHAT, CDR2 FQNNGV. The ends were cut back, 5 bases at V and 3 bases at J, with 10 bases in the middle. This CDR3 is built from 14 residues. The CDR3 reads CASSHRAPNEKLFF. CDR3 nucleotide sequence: TGTGCCAGCAGCCACCGGGCCCCTAATGAAAAACTGTTTTTT.

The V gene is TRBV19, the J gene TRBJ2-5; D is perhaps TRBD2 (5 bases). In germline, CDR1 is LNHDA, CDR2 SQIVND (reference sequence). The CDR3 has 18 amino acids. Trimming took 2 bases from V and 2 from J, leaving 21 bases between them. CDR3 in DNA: TGTGCCAGTAGTATAACCGGCGTAGGAGAGGGTCAACAAGAGACCCAGTACTTC. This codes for CASSITGVGEGQQETQYF.